This T cell receptor beta chain was sequenced in a study of CXCR3-negative and CXCR3-positive naive CD8 T cells (dated by TCRdb to the late 2010s). Study-wide context: In total, roughly 140 million TRB reads were obtained, which works out to roughly 1.5 +/- 0.3 million reads per library. Diversity and physicochemical repertoire analyses covered some ten donors pooled from two independent experiments. The TRBV-TRBJ cluster analysis covered naive subsets from about five donors and memory cells from 3 donors.

Looking up the germline V gene yields CDR1 ENHRY and CDR2 SYGVKD. The CDR3 numbers 13 residues from cysteine through phenylalanine. No DNA accompanies this entry. For every CD8+ T cell subset, a few hundred thousand cells were flow-sorted straight into RLT lysis buffer, and each subset was sorted in triplicate. Naive CD8+ T cells were defined stringently as CD45RO-CCR7+CD27+CD95- to exclude memory contaminants. Peripheral blood mononuclear cells were isolated from buffy coats by standard density gradient centrifugation. Naive CXCR3-negative and CXCR3-positive CD8+ T cells were flow-sorted using a FACSAria III. Total RNA was extracted from sorted cells using an RNeasy Mini Kit. In the case of this clonotype: Its cognate antigen has yet to be identified.

The instrument given in TCRdb is NextSeq 550. The Human TCR Profiling Kit (MiLaboratory) was used to make UMI-labeled 5' RACE TRB cDNA libraries. The full amount of extracted RNA was used for cDNA synthesis, and the full amount of resulting cDNA was used for PCR amplification. Libraries were prepared in parallel with an identical number of PCR cycles. Processing in the source paper ran as follows. About 53,000 +/- 9,400 unique UMI-labeled TRB cDNA molecules per library were extracted with MIGEC and MiXCR, with at least two reads per UMI required. On average, approximately 40,000 +/- 10,000 functional in-frame TRB CDR3 nucleotide clonotypes lacking stop codons were found per library. After downsampling to 5000 UMI-labeled TRB molecules per sample, diversity metrics, including normalized Shannon-Wiener and Chao1, were computed in VDJtools. Clonotype-size-weighted physicochemical properties of the central five CDR3 residues (interaction energy, strength, volume and Kidera factor 4) were computed in VDJtools. TCRdb reprocessed the public reads and reports one entry per CDR3 protein sequence, without DNA. These V and J calls are TCRdb output, not the study's own analysis. The sample table includes about 41,000 distinct CDR3 sequences. Around 1.9% of the sample rests with the top ten.

The study at large found these results: Compared with CXCR3-negative naive cells, CXCR3-positive naive cells had TRB CDR3s with higher hydrophobicity (lower Kidera factor 4), lower energy, and higher strength and volume indices. Repertoire diversity was comparably high in both naive subsets but much lower in memory CD8+ T cells. Because surface CD5, which has been linked to self-reactivity in mice, was comparable between naive subsets, TCR interaction strength was also inferred from TRB CDR3 physicochemical properties. Naive CXCR3-negative and CXCR3-positive cells from the same donor showed similar TRBV-TRBJ usage, whereas memory cells showed distinct patterns. Because CXCR3 expression was partially decreased after cryopreservation, freshly isolated PBMCs were used for most assays.

The V gene is TRBV10-3 and the J gene is TRBJ2-7; TCRdb reports TRBD1, a call that lacks DNA to check it against. The sequence came from a human donor in good health. Some clones in this sample may be carry-over from other donors' samples. The sequenced sample was naive CXCR3- CD8+ T cells from blood. The cell subset or site label on this specimen signifies: CD45RO-CCR7+CD27+CD95- naive CD8+ T cells lacking CXCR3 (TNR3-). The CDR3 here reads CAISGLGPSGQYF.